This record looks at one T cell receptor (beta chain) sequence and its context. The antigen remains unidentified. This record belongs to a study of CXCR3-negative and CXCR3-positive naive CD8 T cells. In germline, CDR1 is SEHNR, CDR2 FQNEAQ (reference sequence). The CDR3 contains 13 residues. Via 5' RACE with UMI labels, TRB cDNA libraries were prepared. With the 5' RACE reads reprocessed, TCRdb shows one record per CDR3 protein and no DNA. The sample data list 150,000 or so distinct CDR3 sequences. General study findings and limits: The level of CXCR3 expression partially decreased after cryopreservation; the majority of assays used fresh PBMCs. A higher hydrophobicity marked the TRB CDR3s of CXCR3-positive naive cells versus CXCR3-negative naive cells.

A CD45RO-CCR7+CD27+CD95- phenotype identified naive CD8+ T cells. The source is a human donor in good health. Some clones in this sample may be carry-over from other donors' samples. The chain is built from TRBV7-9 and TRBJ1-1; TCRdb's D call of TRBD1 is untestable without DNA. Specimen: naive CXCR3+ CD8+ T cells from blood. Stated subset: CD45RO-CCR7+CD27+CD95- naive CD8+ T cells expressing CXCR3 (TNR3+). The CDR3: CASSLTGQAGAFF.